This T cell receptor beta chain is from a study of blood T cells in healthy people across ages. This CDR3 is built from 18 residues. The germline CDR1 and CDR2 sequences are SGHAT and FQNNGV. Trimming removed 3 bases from V and 14 bases from J; junction bases left unmatched: 25. A second 7 to 11 cycle PCR used barcoded and J-beta primers. Through a template-switch adaptor with 12 random nucleotides, each cDNA molecule received a tag. At least 3 million CDR3-containing paired-end reads were obtained per sample. TCRdb fed the 5' RACE reads into MiXCR, producing one record per CDR3 protein. Found here are fewer than 950,000 distinct CDR3 sequences, roughly 50% of them singletons; the top ten hold roughly 37%.

The V gene is TRBV11-2, the J gene TRBJ2-3, with TRBD2 matching 8 bases. The clonotype was recovered from a man older than 75 in good health. What was sequenced was blood. The CDR3 DNA follows: TGTGCCAGCAGCTTGGGCCAGCGGGAGCGTTATGCGCACAGATACGCGTATTTT. Its translation is CASSLGQRERYAHRYAYF. Together with reference TRBV11-2 and TRBJ2-3, the CDR3 gives the full variable domain: EAGVAQSPRYKIIEKRQSVAFWCNPISGHATLYWYQQILGQGPKLLIQFQNNGVVDDSQLPKDRFSAERLKGVDSTLKIQPAKLEDSAVYLCASSLGQRERYAHRYAYFGPGTRLTVL.